The 26 T cell receptor beta chains listed next were all sequenced from one sample in a study of cytomegalovirus exposure and HLA in healthy donors. PCR involved 60 Vbeta and 13 Jbeta primers. TCRdb's copy holds only in-frame clones and misses some; the assay was immunoSEQ multiplex PCR. The sample lists 170,000 or so clones, about 80% seen once, with around 7.3% in the top ten. What was sequenced was PBMCs. These receptors originate from a man aged 25-40 years in good health and CMV-seropositive.

The CDR3 reads CASSPTSGITDTQYF. CDR3 coding DNA: TGTGCCAGTAGTCCGACTAGCGGGATCACAGATACGCAGTATTTT. The chain has TRBV19 and TRBJ2-3, with TRBD2 matching 11 bases. The trim removed 5 bases at V and 2 bases at J, leaving 3 bases unmatched. The CDR3 is 15 amino acids. The germline gives CDR1 LNHDA, CDR2 SQIVND (reference sequence).

This rearrangement joins TRBV6-5 to TRBJ2-7; 12 bases are shared with TRBD2. The CDR3 covers 16 residues. Germline assignment: CDR1 MNHEY and CDR2 SVGAGI. J gave up 7 bases and V 0 bases, and 7 bases lay outside the gene matches. CDR3 bases: TGTGCCAGCAGTTACTCGTGGCTAGCGGGGGGGCGGGAGCAGTACTTC. Residues: CASSYSWLAGGREQYF.

This chain joins TRBV30 and TRBJ1-6; no clear D gene. CDR1 is GTSNPN, CDR2 SVGIG, per germline (reference sequence). Trimming removed 0 bases from V and 9 bases from J, with 6 bases in between. The CDR3 is 12 amino acids. Here the CDR3 DNA reads TGTGCCTGGAGTGTACGGGGTTCACCCCTCCACTTT. Protein sequence: CAWSVRGSPLHF.

The sample holds one count of this clone. The chain carries TRBV9 and TRBJ2-7; D ambiguous. Trimming removed 0 bases from V and 2 bases from J, with 9 bases in between. The CDR3 consists of 14 residues. Germline V gene lookup returns CDR1 SGDLS and CDR2 YYNGEE. This CDR3 reads CASSVVSETYEQYF. CDR3 in DNA: TGTGCCAGCAGCGTAGTCAGCGAGACCTACGAGCAGTACTTC.

The genes are TRBV2 and TRBJ1-1, with D possibly being TRBD1 (5 bases). Germline loops: CDR1 SNHLY, CDR2 FYNNEI. V gave up 3 bases and J gave up 7 bases, with 12 bases separating them. CDR3 size: 13 residues. CDR3 bases: TGTGCCAGCAGTGAGGGTCAGGGTCGTGAAGCTTTCTTT. Protein sequence: CASSEGQGREAFF.

The V and J genes are TRBV5-1 and TRBJ1-4; 9 bases line up with TRBD1. The CDR3 runs 15 residues. Germline CDR1 reads SGHRS; CDR2 reads YFSETQ. The V gene end was trimmed by 9 bases and the J gene end by 5 bases; junction bases not matched to a gene: 11. The CDR3 region is CANAMGTGKNEKLFF. CDR3 in DNA: TGCGCCAACGCAATGGGGACAGGGAAGAATGAAAAACTGTTTTTT.

The gene calls are TRBV7-9 and TRBJ2-1, with TRBD2 matching 12 bases. V lost 4 bases, J lost 8 bases, and 9 bases stayed unmatched. There are 16 residues in the CDR3. CDR1 and CDR2 from the germline V gene are SEHNR and FQNEAQ (reference sequence). Here the CDR3 reads CASSSRLAGAGHEQFF. The CDR3 nucleotides read TGTGCCAGCAGCTCTAGACTAGCGGGAGCGGGACATGAGCAGTTCTTC.

J is TRBJ1-2 and V is TRBV5-1; 11 positions match TRBD1. V shed 3 bases, J shed 4 bases, and the junction held 5 bases outside the gene matches. Germline-derived CDR1 and CDR2 are SGHRS and YFSETQ. The CDR3 runs 15 residues. The CDR3 loop reads CASSYGTGGTYGYTF. The CDR3 DNA sequence: TGCGCCAGCAGCTACGGGACAGGGGGTACCTATGGCTACACCTTC.

This chain connects TRBV29-1 to TRBJ2-2, with D perhaps matching TRBD1 (6 bases). The V gene's germline CDR1 is SQVTM and CDR2 ANQGSEA. The CDR3 sequence is 14 residues long. The CDR3 sequence: CNAPGETNTGELFF. The CDR3 bases are TGCAACGCTCCAGGGGAAACGAACACCGGGGAGCTGTTTTTT.

This clone was observed a single time. The rearrangement links TRBV4-1 to TRBJ1-4; 7 bases are shared with TRBD1. V was clipped by 0 bases and J by 10 bases; unmatched bases: 11. Looked up from germline, CDR1 is MGHRA and CDR2 is YSYEKL. The CDR3 has 16 amino acids. This CDR3 is CASSQETTGNKRKLFF. DNA of the CDR3: TGCGCCAGCAGCCAAGAAACGACAGGGAATAAAAGAAAACTGTTTTTT.

Comments on this clone: At one end, the junction sequence differs from germline, possibly due to a read error. The chain couples TRBV2 to TRBJ1-1, with TRBD1 matching 7 bases. The CDR3 runs 13 residues. The germline CDR1 and CDR2 sequences are SNHLY and FYNNEI. The CDR3 region has the DNA TGTGCCAGCGGTGACAGGGCGAGCACTGAAGCTTTCTTT. It yields the protein CASGDRASTEAFF. Based on the CDR3 plus reference TRBV2 and TRBJ1-1, the full variable domain is EPEVTQTPSHQVTQMGQEVILRCVPISNHLYFYWYRQILGQKVEFLVSFYNNEISEKSEIFDDQFSVERPDGSNFTLKIRSTKLEDSAMYFCASGDRASTEAFFGQGTRLTVV.

The DNA for the CDR3 is TGTGCCAGCAGCCCTCCGGGACTCCGCACGGGGGACACTGAAGCTTTCTTT. Translation gives CASSPPGLRTGDTEAFF. The chain employs TRBV9 and TRBJ1-1, with D possibly matching TRBD1 (5 bases). Trimming removed 4 bases from V and 3 bases from J, with 22 bases in between. From germline, CDR1 is SGDLS and CDR2 YYNGEE. The CDR3 length is 17 residues.

The chain couples TRBV7-9 to TRBJ2-3; 9 bases fit TRBD2. J lost 4 bases, V lost 6 bases, and 8 bases had no gene match. Germline V gives CDR1 SEHNR, CDR2 FQNEAQ (reference sequence). This CDR3 comprises 15 residues. CDR3 loop: CASSSSGGRADTQYF. The CDR3, as DNA: TGTGCCAGCAGTTCAAGCGGGGGGCGGGCAGATACGCAGTATTTT.

This clone appeared a few times. V gene TRBV30 combines with J gene TRBJ2-7; 10 nucleotides align to TRBD2. The germline CDR1 and CDR2 sequences are GTSNPN and SVGIG (reference sequence). CDR3 length: 15 residues. V dropped 3 bases and J dropped 1; count of bases not matched to a gene: 6. The CDR3 sequence is CAWRTGTSVSYEQYF. CDR3 bases: TGTGCCTGGAGGACCGGGACTAGCGTTTCCTACGAGCAGTACTTC.

CDR3 nucleotides: TGTGCCAGCAGCAGGGGGGGCCACTACGAGCAGTACTTC. Translation gives CASSRGGHYEQYF. The chain links TRBV7-2 to TRBJ2-7; TRBD2 is a possible D gene (7 bases). Germline V gene data show CDR1 as SGHTA and CDR2 as FQGNSA. Trimming pared 5 bases from V and 3 bases from J, leaving 11 bases between. The length of the CDR3 is 13 residues.

This sequence joins TRBV10-1 and TRBJ2-7, with 10 nucleotides matching TRBD1. J lost 3 bases, V lost 6 bases, and 8 bases had no gene match. The CDR3 is 15 residues long. Germline V CDR1 and CDR2: WNHNN, SYGVQD (reference sequence). CDR3 sequence reads: CASSVGQGFIYEQYF. The CDR3 DNA reads TGCGCCAGCAGCGTGGGACAGGGGTTTATCTACGAGCAGTACTTC.

The rearrangement uses TRBV9 and TRBJ2-5, with 10 bases identical to TRBD2. The CDR3 runs to 17 residues. Germline V gene sequence: CDR1 SGDLS, CDR2 YYNGEE. The ends lost 3 bases at V and 2 bases at J; junction bases unmatched: 10. The CDR3 DNA reads as TGTGCCAGCAGCGACAGAGGTGGTAGCGGGGGGCAAGAGACCCAGTACTTC. This encodes CASSDRGGSGGQETQYF.

The V call is TRBV10-2, the J call TRBJ2-7; 10 bases map to TRBD2. Trimming took 7 bases from V and 6 from J; bases not matched to a gene: 12. The CDR3 is 15 amino acids. Germline V gene data show CDR1 as WSHSY and CDR2 as SAAADI. The CDR3 sequence is CASNYASGSMGEQYF. CDR3 coding DNA: TGCGCCAGCAATTATGCTAGCGGGAGTATGGGCGAGCAGTACTTC.

The chain couples TRBV6-6 to TRBJ2-1; tentative D call: TRBD2 (5 bases). Germline V gene sequence: CDR1 MNHNY, CDR2 SVGAGI (reference sequence). The CDR3 totals 13 residues. Between the trimmed V and J ends, which lost 10 bases and 0 bases, there was a span of 10 bases. DNA of the CDR3: TGTGCCATTGCGGGCAGCTCCTACAATGAGCAGTTCTTC. Translated, it gives CAIAGSSYNEQFF.

V usage is TRBV2 and J usage is TRBJ2-1; a weak D match, TRBD1 (6 bases). The V end lost 6 bases, the J end lost 9 bases, and 15 bases lay between the germline ends. The CDR3 totals 13 residues. Germline CDR1 is SNHLY and CDR2 is FYNNEI. CDR3 DNA sequence: TGTGCCAGCAGCCTTCAGGGGTTTGCTGAGCAGTTCTTC. Translated, it gives CASSLQGFAEQFF.

CDR3 DNA sequence: TGTGCCAGCAGCTCAGACAGGGGGCTAATCACTGAAGCTTTCTTT. It translates to CASSSDRGLITEAFF. This chain joins TRBV9 and TRBJ1-1, with 10 bases matching TRBD1. CDR3 size: 15 residues. Losses at the gene ends were 4 bases for V and 4 bases for J; bases not matched to a gene: 7. Per germline, CDR1 SGDLS and CDR2 YYNGEE.

This clone has just a few counts. The chain combines TRBV6-5 with TRBJ2-7, with TRBD1 matching 8 bases. Germline CDR1 reads MNHEY; CDR2 reads SVGAGI. V lost 4 bases to trimming and J lost 6 bases; unmatched junction nucleotides: 8. The CDR3 has 14 amino acids. CDR3 DNA sequence: TGTGCCAGCAGTTCCCGACCCGACAGGGGCGAGCAGTACTTC. Its protein is CASSSRPDRGEQYF.

This sequence joins TRBV7-9 and TRBJ2-1, with D maybe TRBD1 (6 bases). The CDR3 length is 15 residues. The ends were cut back, 5 bases at V and 5 bases at J, with 16 bases in the middle. CDR1 is SEHNR and CDR2 is FQNEAQ in the germline V gene (reference sequence). The CDR3 here is CASSRDIKGDNEQFF. The DNA of the CDR3 is TGTGCCAGCAGCCGGGACATCAAAGGGGACAATGAGCAGTTCTTC. Full variable domain (missing parts from reference TRBV7-9 and TRBJ2-1): DTGVSQNPRHKITKRGQNVTFRCDPISEHNRLYWYRQTLGQGPEFLTYFQNEAQLEKSRLLSDRFSAERPKGSFSTLEIQRTEQGDSAMYLCASSRDIKGDNEQFFGPGTRLTVL.

V gene TRBV6-1 combines with J gene TRBJ1-2; 11 bases fit TRBD1. This CDR3 comprises 15 residues. V lost 2 bases to trimming and J lost 5 bases; unmatched junction nucleotides: 4. Germline V CDR1 and CDR2: MNHNS, SASEGT. CDR3 sequence: CASSERDRGFYGYTF. The CDR3 DNA reads as TGTGCCAGCAGTGAACGGGACAGGGGGTTTTATGGCTACACCTTC.

The chain links TRBV29-1 to TRBJ1-1, with D possibly being TRBD1 (5 bases). Germline V gene sequence: CDR1 SQVTM, CDR2 ANQGSEA. The V gene lost 6 bases and the J gene lost 1 base, with 12 bases spanning the gap. This CDR3 region has 13 residues. The DNA of the CDR3 is TGCAGCGTCACGACCGGGGGGAACACTGAAGCTTTCTTT. This codes for CSVTTGGNTEAFF.

This CDR3 is CASSYGVSSGNTIYF. The CDR3 nucleotides read TGTGCCAGCAGTTATGGAGTTTCCTCTGGAAACACCATATATTTT. The V gene is TRBV6-5, the J gene TRBJ1-3, with D unresolved. Germline values: CDR1 MNHEY, CDR2 SVGAGI. V was clipped by 3 bases and J by 0 bases, with 9 bases between them. CDR3 length: 15 amino acids.